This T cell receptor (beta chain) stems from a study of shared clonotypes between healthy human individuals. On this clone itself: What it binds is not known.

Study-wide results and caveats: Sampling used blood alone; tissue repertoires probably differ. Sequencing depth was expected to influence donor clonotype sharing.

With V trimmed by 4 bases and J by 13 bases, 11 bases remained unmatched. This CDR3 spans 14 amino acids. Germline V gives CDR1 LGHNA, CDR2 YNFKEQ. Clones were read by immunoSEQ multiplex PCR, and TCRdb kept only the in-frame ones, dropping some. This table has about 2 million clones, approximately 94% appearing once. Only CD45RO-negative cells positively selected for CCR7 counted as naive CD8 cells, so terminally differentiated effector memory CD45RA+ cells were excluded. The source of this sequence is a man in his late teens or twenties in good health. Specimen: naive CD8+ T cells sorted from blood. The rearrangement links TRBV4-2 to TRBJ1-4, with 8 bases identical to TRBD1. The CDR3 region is CASSPDPGQDSLFF. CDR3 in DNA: TGTGCCAGCAGCCCCGACCCGGGACAGGATTCACTGTTTTTT.